This T cell receptor beta chain originates from a study of blood T cell repertoires in COVID-19 (TCRdb year 2020). A note on the overall study: Samples covering the acute and convalescent phases of COVID-19 were provided by collaborators in the United States, Italy and Spain. The sample metadata nearly always contained a de-identified subject ID, COVID-19 status, age in years and sex. The samples were drawn from two sources: the first 160 participants of the ongoing ImmuneRACE study, and 1,000 to 1,500 subjects contributed by 6 global collaborators. The prospective study material was composed of cDNA or gDNA derived from T cells, B-cell-depleted T cells, or PBMCs. The repertoires were released in a freely available public database meant as a resource for research on the immune response to SARS-CoV-2. Where available, HLA class I and class II types were obtained from metadata supplied by the sample provider rather than from assay-based typing. Subjects who had been exposed to COVID-19, were actively infected with it, or had recovered from it provided the deeply sampled blood TCRbeta repertoires that made up the dataset.

TCRbeta CDR3 regions were amplified from genomic DNA using the immunoSEQ Assay, a bias-controlled multiplex PCR. As for the authors' bioinformatics: Within the assay, amplification of reference gene primers was used to estimate how many nucleated cells each sample contained. To quantify the absolute abundance of each unique TCRbeta CDR3 rearrangement, sequence reads were collapsed and filtered. For each sample, productive Simpson clonality was calculated by taking the square root of Simpson's diversity index across productive rearrangements. Imported from immuneACCESS, the table was reduced by TCRdb to in-frame sequences with V and J called. These copies leave out some clones; in studies compared against another copy, an unresolved V gene accounts for under half, and the cause of the remainder is not known. V and J calls and clone size are as listed in that table; D and trimming were resolved from the DNA. This sample is represented by around 300,000 clones; 85% of them were singletons. The ten most abundant clones make up about 2.5% of the sample.

Results and caveats for the whole study, not just this receptor: Clinical and demographic metadata were provided uncurated, with the amount varying by source and participant.

Enrolling through a virtual design, the prospective study's participants ranged in age from roughly 18 to 100 years and lived across some 23 United States geographic areas. In the prospective study, participants were assigned to cohorts based on the clinical history participants reported in a screening survey and a study questionnaire. Recovered participants in ImmuneRACE Cohort 3 were defined as having two consecutive negative NP/OP PCR tests, clearance from a healthcare professional, or resolution of symptoms. Each participant in the prospective study had whole blood, serum and a nasopharyngeal or oropharyngeal swab collected by mobile phlebotomists. Additional blood draws and questionnaires over a 2-month period could optionally be provided by prospective study participants. Blood samples from the prospective study were shipped frozen or at room temperature prior to DNA extraction. About this clone itself: Its antigen is unknown. No much larger clone exists at a distance of one base, and base qualities are not known.

The sequenced sample was PBMCs or T cells enriched from blood (not recorded which). The source of this sequence is a woman between 45 and 60 years old who had recovered from COVID-19.

The DNA reads as follows: TGTGCCAGCTCACCAAGGACAGGGGACTCCTCTGGAAACACCATATATTTT. Translated, it reads CASSPRTGDSSGNTIYF. The sequence joins TRBV18 to TRBJ1-3, with 9 central nucleotides matching TRBD1. CDR1 and CDR2, looked up from the germline V gene, are KGHSH and LQKENI. V is pruned by 2 bases and J by 0 bases, leaving 5 bases of the junction without a gene match. The CDR3 covers 17 residues, taking in both the cysteine and the phenylalanine. Only the CDR3 DNA is retained, 51 bases long and in frame from the first base.